These 11 T cell receptor beta chains came from one sample sequenced in a study of blood T cell repertoires in COVID-19. Libraries were prepared by immunoSEQ multiplex PCR; TCRdb keeps only in-frame clonotypes and omits some of them. The sample records around 80,000 clones, approximately 78% being singletons. The sample was peripheral blood. All receptors derive from a woman of 80 years or more with acute or convalescent COVID-19.

This clone was recorded a few times. J is TRBJ1-1 and V is TRBV10-3, with TRBD1 matching over 8 bases. The CDR3 covers 14 residues. Germline V gene lookup returns CDR1 ENHRY and CDR2 SYGVKD. The V and J ends lost 5 bases and 0 bases, in that order; junction bases with no gene match: 2. CDR3 loop: CAISPGGLNTEAFF. The CDR3 DNA follows: TGTGCCATCAGTCCAGGGGGCCTGAACACTGAAGCTTTCTTT.

The V gene is TRBV5-4, the J gene TRBJ2-1, with D possibly matching TRBD2 (6 bases). V shed 0 bases and J shed 9 bases, with 13 bases lying between them. Germline V gives CDR1 SGHNT, CDR2 YYREEE (reference sequence). The CDR3 has 14 amino acids. The CDR3 coding sequence is TGTGCCAGCAGCTTGGCCGGGGGAAGGAGTGAGCAGTTCTTC. Translating gives CASSLAGGRSEQFF.

V gene TRBV18 combines with J gene TRBJ1-3; D might be TRBD1 (5 bases). The V and J ends lost 0 bases and 0 bases respectively, with 15 bases between them. Germline CDR1 and CDR2: KGHSH and LQKENI. The CDR3 sequence is 18 residues long. This CDR3 is CASSPPGGTLISGNTIYF. The CDR3 region has the DNA TGTGCCAGCTCACCACCGGGGGGGACCCTGATCTCTGGAAACACCATATATTTT.

This clone was found many times. This sequence joins TRBV28 and TRBJ1-4, with TRBD1 matching over 7 bases. The J segment lost 5 bases and the V segment lost 4 bases, leaving 4 bases of the junction unmatched. Germline V gives CDR1 MDHEN, CDR2 SYDVKM. The CDR3 sequence is 14 residues long. The CDR3: CASSSGQKNEKLFF. The CDR3 region has the DNA TGTGCCAGCAGTTCGGGACAGAAAAATGAAAAACTGTTTTTT.

V is TRBV6-1 and J is TRBJ2-7; D is unresolved. The CDR3 is made up of 16 amino acids. Per germline, CDR1 MNHNS and CDR2 SASEGT. Deletions cut 0 bases from V and 0 bases from J, with 12 bases between. The CDR3 spells CASSEASADVSYEQYF. The CDR3 coding sequence is TGTGCCAGCAGTGAAGCCAGCGCAGATGTCTCCTACGAGCAGTACTTC.

This clone appeared a few times. The chain carries TRBV10-1 and TRBJ1-5, with D possibly matching TRBD1 (6 bases). The V end lost 0 bases, the J end lost 11 bases, and 11 bases lay between the germline ends. The CDR3 runs to 13 residues. Germline assignment: CDR1 WNHNN and CDR2 SYGVQD (reference sequence). The DNA for the CDR3 is TGCGCCAGCAGTGAGTCGTTGCAGGGGTCCCAGCATTTT. It codes for CASSESLQGSQHF.

Only one count was recorded for this clone. This chain links TRBV3-1 (or the pseudogene TRBV3-2) with TRBJ2-1, with D possibly TRBD2 on 6 matching bases. The V gene lost 4 bases and the J gene lost 10 bases, with 17 bases spanning the gap. The CDR3 has 14 amino acids. The germline V gene encodes CDR1 LGHDT and CDR2 YNNKEL (reference sequence). CDR3 coding DNA: TGTGCCAGCAGCCCCGTTCGCGGGGTTGGGGAGCAGTTCTTC. Translating it yields CASSPVRGVGEQFF.

The chain recombines TRBV19 with TRBJ2-5, with D maybe TRBD2 (5 bases). Looked up from germline, CDR1 is LNHDA and CDR2 is SQIVND (reference sequence). The CDR3 consists of 14 residues. Trimming cost V 5 bases and J 5 bases, with 15 bases left between them. CDR3: CASSAVRGKETQYF. The CDR3 nucleotides are TGTGCCAGTAGTGCCGTACGGGGAAAGGAGACCCAGTACTTC.

This chain links TRBV7-8 with TRBJ2-7, with 8 bases lining up with TRBD2. The J segment lost 1 base and the V segment lost 0 bases, leaving 2 bases of the junction unmatched. From germline, CDR1 is SGHVS and CDR2 FQNEAQ. The CDR3 consists of 15 residues. The CDR3 nucleotides are TGTGCCAGCAGCTTAGCTACTAGCGGATCCTACGAGCAGTACTTC. It translates to CASSLATSGSYEQYF. The complete variable domain, with remaining parts taken from reference TRBV7-8 and TRBJ2-7, reads GAGVSQSPRYKVAKRGQDVALRCDPISGHVSLFWYQQALGQGPEFLTYFQNEAQLDKSGLPSDRFFAERPEGSVSTLKIQRTQQEDSAVYLCASSLATSGSYEQYFGPGTRLTVT.

This chain uses TRBV11-2 with TRBJ2-2; tentative D call: TRBD1 (5 bases). The germline CDR1 and CDR2 sequences are SGHAT and FQNNGV. V gave up 4 bases and J gave up 1 base, with 7 bases separating them. The CDR3 extends over 14 amino acids. CDR3 sequence (DNA): TGTGCCAGCAGCTCCCAGGGGAACACCGGGGAGCTGTTTTTT. This translates into CASSSQGNTGELFF.

The V gene is TRBV18, the J gene TRBJ1-1, with 7 bases identical to TRBD1. V lost 5 bases to trimming and J lost 1 base; unmatched junction nucleotides: 4. This CDR3 is 14 amino acids long. The germline V gene has CDR1 KGHSH and CDR2 LQKENI. DNA of the CDR3: TGTGCCAGCTCAAAGACAGGGCCGAACACTGAAGCTTTCTTT. It yields the protein CASSKTGPNTEAFF. Together with reference TRBV18 and TRBJ1-1, the CDR3 gives the full variable domain: NAGVMQNPRHLVRRRGQEARLRCSPMKGHSHVYWYRQLPEEGLKFMVYLQKENIIDESGMPKERFSAEFPKEGPSILRIQQVVRGDSAAYFCASSKTGPNTEAFFGQGTRLTVV.